The entry below gives a single T cell receptor (beta chain) sequence along with its context. The entry originates in a study of cytomegalovirus exposure and HLA in healthy donors. 13 Jbeta primers and 60 Vbeta primers were used for the PCR. Generated by immunoSEQ multiplex PCR, the TCRdb table keeps only in-frame clones and is missing some. The sample gives under 200,000 clones, roughly 77% of which show up once; about 3.8% is in the top ten. The TCR sequence derives from a man aged 25 to 40 in good health and CMV-seropositive. Sequenced: PBMCs.

This CDR3 is CASSQDRTGGNTEAFF. The CDR3 DNA is TGCGCCAGCAGCCAAGATAGGACAGGCGGGAACACTGAAGCTTTCTTT. The chain uses TRBV4-1 and TRBJ1-1, with 7 bases that match TRBD1. Germline CDR1 MGHRA, CDR2 YSYEKL. This CDR3 has 16 amino acids. The trim removed 0 bases at V and 1 base at J, leaving 5 bases unmatched.